This T cell receptor (beta chain) was recorded in a study of T-cell reconstitution after alpha-beta-depleted transplantation in children. Whole-study findings and limits: Certain patients had high TCRbeta diversity at day 60, and it came from recipient T cells and thymic progenitors that survived. Reportedly, alpha-beta T cells present about two months post-transplant originated from several hundred expanded clones of graft origin. A year post-transplant, T-cell counts and diversity derived mostly from newly produced T cells.

Germline assignment: CDR1 KGHDR and CDR2 SFDVKD. Trimming stripped 0 bases from V and 0 bases from J, with 11 bases between. This CDR3 region has 17 residues. In the case of this clonotype: Its antigen is undetermined.

Unique molecular identifiers featured in how the TCRbeta library was prepared. TCRdb reprocessed the PCR reads with MiXCR, giving one entry per CDR3 protein. The table shows 250,000 to 400,000 distinct CDR3 sequences, with 23% occurring only once. This chain joins TRBV24-1 and TRBJ2-1; weak D call: TRBD1 (6 bases). The origin of this receptor is a male patient younger than 18 who had a stem cell transplant for acute lymphoblastic leukemia, so the T cells may come from the graft donor. Specimen: PBMCs, mostly from graft donor cells, collected 180 days after TCRalphabeta/CD19-depleted stem cell transplant. In DNA, the CDR3 is TGTGCCACCAGTGATTTGAGGGGGAGCCACTCCTACAATGAGCAGTTCTTC. Protein: CATSDLRGSHSYNEQFF.